Listed below are T cell receptor beta chains from one sample, sequenced in a study of blood T cell repertoires in COVID-19. TCRdb's copy holds only in-frame clones and misses some; the assay was immunoSEQ multiplex PCR. The repertoire holds about 240,000 clones, with about 87% as singletons. Sequencing was done on a sample of peripheral blood. These receptors were collected from a woman aged 70-85 years with active or convalescent COVID-19. The conserved cysteine and the conserved F or W are not part of the CDR3 here. Fields, in order: V gene, J gene, CDR3 protein.

TRBV9,TRBJ2-2,ASSVVDRGAGELF
TRBV18,TRBJ2-5,ASSPGTEETQY
TRBV6-2/TRBV6-3,TRBJ1-1,ASSELRNTEAF
TRBV6-1,TRBJ1-5,ASSEGGKNQPQH
TRBV19,TRBJ2-3,ASSVTGGTDTQY
TRBV27,TRBJ1-1,ASSLRGEAF
TRBV7-8,TRBJ2-2,ASSLGQGTGELF
TRBV7-2,TRBJ2-7,ASTGGDYEQY
TRBV6-2/TRBV6-3,TRBJ2-7,ASSSVRVSYEQY
TRBV10-3,TRBJ2-5,AISEYSGQETQY